These T cell receptor beta chains were read from a single sample in a study of CD8+CD57+ T cells in acquired aplastic anemia. From the reads, TCRdb called clonotypes with MiXCR, one entry per CDR3 protein. The table records around 190,000 distinct CDR3 sequences, 48% of them present only once. Sequencing was done on a sample of sorted CD4+, CD8+, or CD8+CD57+ T cells (not recorded which) from PBMCs. The receptors shown here come from a human donor with aplastic anemia. The CDR3 runs from the conserved cysteine through the conserved F or W. Each record gives: V gene, J gene, clone size, D gene, CDR3 protein, CDR3 DNA. A D gene is named only where the DNA matches it firmly. Clone sizes are given selectively: once, few, many, or a class where the clone is expanded.

TRBV2	TRBJ2-7	NA	NA	CASTVGTSYEQYF	TGTGCCAGCACAGTGGGAACCTCCTACGAGCAGTACTTC
TRBV25-1	TRBJ2-2	NA	NA	CASSQFKSTGELFF	TGTGCCAGCAGCCAGTTTAAGTCCACCGGGGAGCTGTTTTTT
TRBV6-2/TRBV6-3	TRBJ1-1	many	NA	CASSYSPPSTEAFF	TGTGCCAGCAGTTACTCACCCCCCAGCACTGAAGCTTTCTTT
TRBV2	TRBJ2-7	NA	TRBD1	CASSAGTGGGYEQYF	TGTGCCAGCAGTGCGGGGACAGGGGGCGGCTACGAGCAGTACTTC
TRBV20-1	TRBJ2-3	NA	TRBD2	CSAPSGSTGTHYF	TGCAGTGCTCCTAGCGGTAGCACAGGTACGCATTATTTT
TRBV12-3/TRBV12-4	TRBJ1-3	many	NA	CASRQGHPGNTIYF	TGTGCCAGCAGGCAGGGGCATCCTGGAAACACCATATATTTT
TRBV13	TRBJ1-1	NA	NA	CASSVGPPPSTEAFF	TGTGCCAGCAGCGTAGGCCCTCCCCCGAGCACTGAAGCTTTCTTT
TRBV2	TRBJ1-3	many	NA	CASRETTVSGNTIYF	TGTGCCAGCAGAGAAACGACTGTCTCTGGAAACACCATATATTTT
TRBV15	TRBJ1-2	few	NA	CATSGGGVGSNYGYTF	TGTGCCACCAGCGGAGGGGGGGTCGGGAGTAACTATGGCTACACCTTC
TRBV11-2	TRBJ2-5	NA	TRBD2	CASSSPAGGPTETQYF	TGTGCCAGCAGCTCACCAGCGGGGGGGCCTACAGAGACCCAGTACTTC
TRBV3-1	TRBJ1-3	few	NA	CASSHRQSSGNTIYF	TGTGCCAGCAGCCATCGACAGAGCTCTGGAAACACCATATATTTT
TRBV14	TRBJ2-4	many	TRBD1	CASSQAGGRNIQYF	TGTGCCAGCAGCCAAGCAGGGGGCCGGAACATTCAGTACTTC
TRBV11-2	TRBJ1-4	many	TRBD1	CASSLSQGAGEKLFF	TGTGCCAGCAGCTTATCTCAGGGGGCTGGAGAAAAACTGTTTTTT
TRBV19	TRBJ1-6	NA	NA	CASSIDPRPNSPLHF	TGTGCCAGTAGTATCGACCCACGGCCAAATTCACCCCTCCACTTT
TRBV10-3	TRBJ1-2	many	NA	CAISASGFGYTF	TGTGCCATCAGTGCCTCAGGATTTGGCTACACCTTC
TRBV12-3/TRBV12-4	TRBJ1-2	NA	NA	CASSFRGGYTF	TGTGCCAGCAGTTTCAGGGGTGGCTACACCTTC
TRBV19	TRBJ2-7	few	NA	CASSTDSTASYEQYF	TGTGCCAGTAGTACGGACTCGACCGCCTCCTACGAGCAGTACTTC
TRBV7-9	TRBJ2-1	many	TRBD1	CASSLAGTGGREQFF	TGTGCCAGCAGCTTAGCCGGGACAGGCGGTCGGGAGCAGTTCTTC
TRBV24-1	TRBJ1-1	NA	NA	CATSGGDRVTEAFF	TGTGCCACCAGTGGGGGTGACCGTGTTACTGAAGCTTTCTTT
TRBV5-1	TRBJ2-1	NA	NA	CASSLSGIENEQFF	TGCGCCAGCAGCTTGAGTGGGATTGAGAATGAGCAGTTCTTC
TRBV15	TRBJ2-1	NA	TRBD2	CATSSTAGGAYNEQFF	TGTGCCACCAGCTCAACCGCGGGGGGGGCCTACAATGAGCAGTTCTTC
TRBV15	TRBJ2-2	NA	TRBD2	CATSISGSSGELFF	TGTGCCACCAGCATTAGCGGGTCCTCCGGGGAGCTGTTTTTT
TRBV7-6	TRBJ2-1	many	TRBD2	CASSLRGGGNNNEQFF	TGTGCCAGCAGCCTGCGGGGCGGGGGAAACAACAATGAGCAGTTCTTC
TRBV5-1	TRBJ1-1	many	TRBD1	CASSPDRGSVSFTEAFF	TGCGCCAGCAGCCCGGACAGGGGATCCGTGAGTTTCACTGAAGCTTTCTTT
TRBV7-2	TRBJ1-1	few	NA	CASSSRADTEAFF	TGTGCCAGCAGTTCCAGGGCGGACACTGAAGCTTTCTTT
TRBV5-1	TRBJ1-1	once	NA	CASSLTGVYTEAFF	TGCGCCAGCAGCTTGACGGGGGTCTACACTGAAGCTTTCTTT
TRBV29-1	TRBJ1-1	NA	TRBD1	CSVAGQGNTEAFF	TGCAGCGTTGCCGGACAGGGGAACACTGAAGCTTTCTTT
TRBV5-1	TRBJ2-2	NA	NA	CASSSEQGPGEPFF	TGCGCCAGCAGCTCCGAACAGGGTCCCGGTGAGCCGTTTTTT
TRBV27	TRBJ1-5	NA	NA	CASSLFRNQPQHF	TGTGCCAGCAGTTTATTTCGCAATCAGCCCCAGCATTTT
TRBV24-1	TRBJ1-2	many	TRBD1	CATSTGGFYGYTF	TGTGCCACCAGTACAGGGGGGTTCTATGGCTACACCTTC
TRBV24-1	TRBJ2-1	NA	NA	CATSDEQFF	TGTGCCACCAGTGATGAGCAGTTCTTC
TRBV12-3/TRBV12-4	TRBJ2-3	NA	TRBD2	CASSLAGGLAGATQYF	TGTGCCAGCAGTTTAGCGGGGGGACTAGCGGGGGCAACGCAGTATTTT
TRBV24-1	TRBJ2-5	many	NA	CATSDPRAWETQYF	TGTGCCACCAGTGATCCCAGGGCTTGGGAGACCCAGTACTTC
TRBV19	TRBJ2-2	many	NA	CASSLTNTGELFF	TGTGCCAGTAGTCTAACCAACACCGGGGAGCTGTTTTTT
TRBV10-3	TRBJ2-7	few	TRBD1	CAISPPGQSLYEQYF	TGTGCCATCAGTCCGCCGGGACAGTCCCTCTACGAGCAGTACTTC
TRBV6-2/TRBV6-3	TRBJ2-7	NA	NA	CASVLMGSSYEQYF	TGTGCCAGCGTTCTAATGGGCAGCTCCTACGAGCAGTACTTC
TRBV7-2	TRBJ2-3	NA	NA	CASSLVGSSDTQYF	TGTGCCAGCAGCTTAGTCGGTAGTTCAGATACGCAGTATTTT
TRBV20-1	TRBJ2-7	once	TRBD2	CSARDQRSGGATEQYF	TGCAGTGCTAGAGATCAAAGGAGCGGGGGGGCTACCGAGCAGTACTTC
TRBV7-3	TRBJ2-3	many	NA	CASSTETTDTQYF	TGTGCCAGCAGCACAGAGACCACAGATACGCAGTATTTT
TRBV6-6	TRBJ2-1	few	NA	CASSHRVNEQFF	TGTGCCAGCAGTCACCGGGTTAATGAGCAGTTCTTC
TRBV2	TRBJ2-3	many	TRBD2	CASRGTSGGASTDTQYF	TGTGCCAGCAGGGGGACTAGCGGGGGGGCTAGCACAGATACGCAGTATTTT
TRBV6-2/TRBV6-3	TRBJ1-6	NA	TRBD1	CASIRQGRVCSPLHF	TGTGCCAGCATCAGACAGGGGCGTGTATGCTCACCCCTCCACTTT